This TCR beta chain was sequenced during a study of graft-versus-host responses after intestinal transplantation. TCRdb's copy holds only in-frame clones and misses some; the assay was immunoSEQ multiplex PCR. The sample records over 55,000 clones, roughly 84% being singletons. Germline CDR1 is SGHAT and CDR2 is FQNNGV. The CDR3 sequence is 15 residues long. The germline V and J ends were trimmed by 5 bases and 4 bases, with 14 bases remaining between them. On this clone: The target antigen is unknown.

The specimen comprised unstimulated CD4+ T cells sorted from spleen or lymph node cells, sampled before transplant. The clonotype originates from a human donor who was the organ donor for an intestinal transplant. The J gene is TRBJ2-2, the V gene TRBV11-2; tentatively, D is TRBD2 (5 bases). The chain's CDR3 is CASSPLRVGTGELFF. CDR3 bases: TGTGCCAGCAGCCCCCTGAGGGTGGGCACCGGGGAGCTGTTTTTT.